Shown below are 14 T cell receptor beta chains from a single sample sequenced in a study of blood T cell repertoires in COVID-19. The data were produced by immunoSEQ multiplex PCR, yet TCRdb's version contains in-frame clones alone and is incomplete. This table has fewer than 250,000 clones, more than 80% appearing once. Input material: PBMCs or T cells enriched from blood (not recorded which). All receptors derive from a man aged 45-65 years who had been exposed to COVID-19.

V gene TRBV2 combines with J gene TRBJ2-7; perhaps TRBD2 as D (6 bases). From germline, CDR1 is SNHLY and CDR2 FYNNEI. This CDR3 has 13 residues. Deletions cut 1 base from V and 7 bases from J, with 11 bases between. CDR3 loop: CASSEERAGEQYV. The DNA of the CDR3 is TGTGCCAGCAGTGAAGAAAGGGCGGGGGAGCAGTACGTC.

The chain couples TRBV7-8 to TRBJ2-7; a weak D match, TRBD2 (6 bases). Between the trimmed V and J ends, which lost 1 base and 0 bases, there was a span of 22 bases. This CDR3 is 19 amino acids long. Germline values: CDR1 SGHVS, CDR2 FQNEAQ. The CDR3 bases are TGTGCCAGCAGCTTAGGCCACATCGGAGGAGGGAGGAGCTCCTACGAGCAGTACGTC. It is translated as CASSLGHIGGGRSSYEQYV.

The chain employs TRBV4-1 and TRBJ2-3; D is possibly TRBD1 (6 bases). CDR3 length: 14 amino acids. Germline loops: CDR1 MGHRA, CDR2 YSYEKL. V was cut by 4 bases and J by 4 bases, with 12 bases left in between. CDR3 loop: CASSLAGVPDTQYF. The CDR3 DNA is TGCGCCAGCAGCCTGGCAGGGGTCCCAGATACGCAGTATTTT.

This chain connects TRBV24-1 to TRBJ2-1, with 10 bases fitting TRBD2. Germline-derived CDR1 and CDR2 are KGHDR and SFDVKD. V lost 4 bases, J lost 7 bases, and 12 bases stayed unmatched. This CDR3 contains 17 residues. The CDR3 DNA reads as TGTGCCACCAGTGACTATAGCGGGAGGCAGCCGACGAATGAGCAGTTCTTC. Amino acids: CATSDYSGRQPTNEQFF.

This chain links TRBV6-5 with TRBJ1-3; 10 bases match TRBD1. This CDR3 contains 15 residues. Germline assignment: CDR1 MNHEY and CDR2 SVGAGI. V shed 5 bases, J shed 3 bases, and the junction held 4 bases outside the gene matches. CDR3 amino acids: CASSIRTGGGNTIYF. The CDR3 region has the DNA TGTGCCAGCAGTATAAGGACAGGGGGTGGAAACACCATATATTTT.

The chain couples TRBV3-1 (or the pseudogene TRBV3-2) to TRBJ1-5; D may be TRBD1 (5 bases). CDR1 is LGHDT, CDR2 YNNKEL, per germline (reference sequence). V was clipped by 0 bases and J by 1 base, with 7 bases between them. CDR3 size: 15 residues. The CDR3 protein is CASSQEGASNQPQHF. The CDR3 DNA follows: TGTGCCAGCAGCCAAGAAGGGGCCAGCAATCAGCCCCAGCATTTT.

The V call is TRBV11-2, the J call TRBJ1-5; TRBD1 matches 9 bases. CDR3 length: 15 amino acids. V lost 6 bases to trimming and J lost 5 bases; unmatched junction nucleotides: 8. CDR1 and CDR2 from the germline V gene are SGHAT and FQNNGV. CDR3 nucleotides: TGTGCCAGCAGTCCAGCGACAGGGGGTGATCAGCCCCAGCATTTT. Its translation: CASSPATGGDQPQHF.

The chain links TRBV28 to TRBJ2-2; 9 nucleotides agree with TRBD1. The CDR3 sequence is 14 residues long. The ends lost 6 bases at V and 7 bases at J; junction bases unmatched: 6. In germline, CDR1 is MDHEN, CDR2 SYDVKM. The CDR3 reads CASSLTGGVGELFF. The CDR3 DNA follows: TGTGCCAGCAGCCTAACAGGGGGCGTCGGGGAGCTGTTTTTT.

V is TRBV7-9 and J is TRBJ1-4; D gene ambiguous. The CDR3 runs to 15 residues. V lost 2 bases to trimming and J lost 4 bases, with 11 bases between them. Germline V gene lookup returns CDR1 SEHNR and CDR2 FQNEAQ (reference sequence). The chain's CDR3 is CASSLYRVGNEKLFF. In DNA, the CDR3 is TGTGCCAGCAGCTTATACAGAGTGGGTAATGAAAAACTGTTTTTT.

This chain joins TRBV5-1 and TRBJ1-2; D not resolved. From germline, CDR1 is SGHRS and CDR2 YFSETQ. The germline V and J ends were trimmed by 0 bases and 7 bases, with 10 bases remaining between them. This CDR3 contains 13 residues. CDR3 DNA: TGCGCCAGCAGCTTGGGGGTGAGGGTTGGCTACACCTTC. This sequence encodes CASSLGVRVGYTF.

The table lists this clone with a count of one. V usage is TRBV9 and J usage is TRBJ2-3; 7 bases line up with TRBD2. With 0 bases clipped from V and 5 bases from J, the junction kept 6 bases outside the gene matches. CDR3 size: 15 residues. CDR1 is SGDLS, CDR2 YYNGEE, per germline. This chain's CDR3 is CASSVDEGGQDTQYF. The CDR3 DNA is TGTGCCAGCAGCGTAGATGAGGGAGGGCAAGATACGCAGTATTTT.

CDR3 protein: CSVDTGTNNEQFF. The CDR3 coding sequence is TGCAGCGTCGATACAGGGACTAACAATGAGCAGTTCTTC. V and J are TRBV29-1 and TRBJ2-1; the D gene is possibly TRBD2 (7 bases). V lost 6 bases and J 5 bases, leaving 14 bases between the germline ends. The CDR3 has 13 residues. Germline-derived CDR1 and CDR2 are SQVTM and ANQGSEA.

The chain combines TRBV7-9 with TRBJ1-1; D gene ambiguous. V gave up 5 bases and J gave up 3 bases, with 16 bases separating them. Per germline, CDR1 SEHNR and CDR2 FQNEAQ (reference sequence). The CDR3 covers 15 residues. Written as DNA, the CDR3 is TGTGCCAGCAGCCTCTCTCACCCCGCGGACACTGAAGCTTTCTTT. It yields the protein CASSLSHPADTEAFF.

This clone occurred once. The V gene is TRBV9, the J gene TRBJ1-5; possibly TRBD1 for D (6 bases). The ends were cut back, 3 bases at V and 4 bases at J, with 11 bases in the middle. The germline V gene encodes CDR1 SGDLS and CDR2 YYNGEE. The CDR3 runs 14 residues. CDR3 in amino acids: CASSGQGQNQPQHF. In DNA, the CDR3 is TGTGCCAGCAGCGGCCAAGGACAGAATCAGCCCCAGCATTTT.